The 18 T cell receptor beta chains reported below all come from one sample, sequenced in a study of shared clonotypes between healthy human individuals. Sequenced by immunoSEQ multiplex PCR; TCRdb stores in-frame clones only, minus some. Among 1,400,000 or so clones listed, just under 99% were seen once. Sequencing was carried out using naive CD4+ T cells sorted from blood. The subset here: CD45RA+ positively selected. These TCRs come from a man aged 25 to 45 in good health.

V and J are TRBV6-6 and TRBJ2-5; D not certain. This CDR3 spans 11 amino acids. V was clipped by 6 bases and J by 5 bases, with 7 bases between them. Germline V gives CDR1 MNHNY, CDR2 SVGAGI (reference sequence). This CDR3 reads CASSRLETQYF. CDR3 nucleotide sequence: TGTGCCAGCAGCCGCTTGGAGACCCAGTACTTC.

The chain employs TRBV2 and TRBJ2-3; D is possibly TRBD2 (6 bases). Trimming shortened V by 9 bases and J by 5 bases, and 15 bases separated the two germline ends. The CDR3 covers 13 residues. Germline V lookup: CDR1 SNHLY, CDR2 FYNNEI. The CDR3 coding sequence is TGTGCCAGTACTCCGGGACTTCAAGATACGCAGTATTTT. Its protein product is CASTPGLQDTQYF.

A note on this clone: This CDR3 is also generated by other DNA sequences in the sample. V is TRBV7-3 and J is TRBJ2-6; D uncertain. CDR1 and CDR2 (germline): SGHTA, FQGTGA. V lost 1 base to trimming and J lost 0 bases, with 1 base between them. CDR3 length equals 14 residues. CDR3 amino acids: CASSLNSGANVLTF. In nucleotides, the CDR3 is TGTGCCAGCAGCTTAAACTCTGGGGCCAACGTCCTGACTTTC.

The chain employs TRBV15 and TRBJ2-1, with D perhaps TRBD2 (5 bases). CDR1 is LNHNV and CDR2 is YYDKDF in the germline V gene (reference sequence). V lost 0 bases, J lost 8 bases, and 17 bases lay in between. The length of the CDR3 is 16 residues. The CDR3 sequence is CATSRDRPAGIDEQFF. CDR3 nucleotides: TGTGCCACCAGCAGAGATCGGCCCGCGGGCATCGATGAGCAGTTCTTC.

V and J are TRBV18 and TRBJ2-5; the match to TRBD2 covers 8 bases. Germline V gives CDR1 KGHSH, CDR2 LQKENI. The CDR3 contains 15 residues. Germline trimming cut 3 bases from V and 3 bases from J; bases unmatched to any gene: 6. CDR3 coding DNA: TGTGCCAGCTCACCTACTAGCGGAAATAAAGAGACCCAGTACTTC. It encodes CASSPTSGNKETQYF.

This clone was recorded only once. The V and J genes are TRBV14 and TRBJ1-4; 9 nucleotides align to TRBD1. Germline CDR1 is SGHDN and CDR2 is FVKESK. The junction had 7 bases not matched to a gene; V was cut back by 6 bases and J by 5 bases. CDR3 length: 15 amino acids. The CDR3 sequence is CASSNRQGGNEKLFF. DNA of the CDR3: TGTGCCAGCAGTAATCGACAGGGGGGGAATGAAAAACTGTTTTTT.

The chain couples TRBV18 to TRBJ1-3, with D hard to call. With 3 bases removed from V and 0 bases from J, the gap between germline ends came to 12 bases. CDR1 is KGHSH and CDR2 is LQKENI in the germline V gene. This CDR3 comprises 16 residues. The CDR3 DNA reads TGTGCCAGCTCACCCGAGATTCGAGGCTCTGGAAACACCATATATTTT. The encoded protein is CASSPEIRGSGNTIYF. The full variable domain, its missing parts supplied by reference TRBV18 and TRBJ1-3, is NAGVMQNPRHLVRRRGQEARLRCSPMKGHSHVYWYRQLPEEGLKFMVYLQKENIIDESGMPKERFSAEFPKEGPSILRIQQVVRGDSAAYFCASSPEIRGSGNTIYFGEGSWLTVV.

This rearrangement joins TRBV27 to TRBJ2-1; the D is unclear. Germline V gene sequence: CDR1 MNHEY, CDR2 SMNVEV (reference sequence). The CDR3 covers 14 residues. V shed 3 bases and J shed 2 bases, with 8 bases lying between them. The CDR3 loop reads CASSFPGPYNEQFF. DNA for the CDR3: TGTGCCAGCAGTTTCCCGGGTCCCTACAATGAGCAGTTCTTC.

J is TRBJ1-1 and V is TRBV5-8; D ambiguous. The CDR3 sequence is 14 residues long. Germline V gives CDR1 SGHTS, CDR2 YDEGEE. Trimming shortened V by 4 bases and J by 4 bases, and 14 bases separated the two germline ends. CDR3 residues: CASSIRGSGTEAFF. CDR3 DNA: TGTGCCAGCAGCATTCGGGGATCCGGCACTGAAGCTTTCTTT.

The gene calls are TRBV27 and TRBJ2-7; TRBD1 is a possible D gene (5 bases). V dropped 4 bases and J dropped 3 bases, with 13 bases sitting between them. Germline CDR1 and CDR2: MNHEY and SMNVEV (reference sequence). The CDR3 consists of 14 residues. CDR3 coding DNA: TGTGCCAGCAGTTCATGGGGCGGAAACTACGAGCAGTACTTC. Protein product: CASSSWGGNYEQYF.

This clone came up once. In DNA form, the CDR3 reads TGTGCCAGCAGTGTGGTAGCGGGAGTTCACACCGGGGAGCTGTTTTTT. This translates into CASSVVAGVHTGELFF. V usage is TRBV6-1 and J usage is TRBJ2-2; 9 bases line up with TRBD2. Germline V gene sequence: CDR1 MNHNS, CDR2 SASEGT. Losses at the gene ends were 4 bases for V and 3 bases for J; bases not matched to a gene: 6. The CDR3 covers 16 residues.

The chain recombines TRBV11-3 with TRBJ2-3; D may be TRBD1 (6 bases). V was shortened by 0 bases and J by 2 bases, with 9 bases between the two germline ends. CDR3 length: 15 residues. The germline gives CDR1 SGHNT, CDR2 YENEEA. This CDR3 is CASSLDAGDTDTQYF. Written as DNA, the CDR3 is TGTGCCAGCAGCTTAGATGCAGGGGACACAGATACGCAGTATTTT.

The chain has TRBV18 and TRBJ2-5; the D gene could be TRBD1 or TRBD2 (5 bases each). V was trimmed by 4 bases and J by 5 bases, leaving 29 bases between them. CDR3 size: 19 residues. Germline loops: CDR1 KGHSH, CDR2 LQKENI. The CDR3 here is CASSLGTGTPSHPGETQYF. The CDR3 DNA sequence: TGTGCCAGCTCACTTGGGACGGGAACCCCTTCCCATCCCGGGGAGACCCAGTACTTC.

The DNA of the CDR3 is TGCGCCAGCAGCGTCGCCGGGACAGGGAGTGAAAAACTGTTTTTT. Its protein is CASSVAGTGSEKLFF. The chain links TRBV5-1 to TRBJ1-4; 9 positions agree with TRBD1. The CDR3 spans 15 residues. Germline CDR1 is SGHRS and CDR2 is YFSETQ. V shed 4 bases, J shed 7 bases, and the junction held 8 bases outside the gene matches.

This chain uses TRBV7-2 with TRBJ1-2; D may be TRBD1 (6 bases). Trimming shortened V by 1 base and J by 4 bases, and 13 bases separated the two germline ends. The CDR3 runs 15 residues. CDR1 is SGHTA and CDR2 is FQGNSA in the germline V gene. The CDR3 coding sequence is TGTGCCAGCAGCTTAGTAGGGGGTACCTTCTATGGCTACACCTTC. As protein: CASSLVGGTFYGYTF.

The chain is built from TRBV27 and TRBJ2-7; the D call may be TRBD1 or TRBD2 (6 bases each). Trimming stripped 6 bases from V and 0 bases from J, with 18 bases between. The CDR3 is 16 amino acids. Germline CDR1 is MNHEY and CDR2 is SMNVEV (reference sequence). CDR3: CASSPRPGAGSYEQYF. CDR3 DNA sequence: TGTGCCAGCAGCCCAAGGCCGGGGGCGGGCTCCTACGAGCAGTACTTC.

This sequence joins TRBV7-9 and TRBJ2-7; D may be TRBD1 (6 bases). The ends were cut back, 4 bases at V and 1 base at J, with 14 bases in the middle. Germline V gene sequence: CDR1 SEHNR, CDR2 FQNEAQ (reference sequence). The CDR3 has 15 amino acids. The CDR3 is CASSSQGPISYEQYF. The CDR3 nucleotides are TGTGCCAGCAGCTCACAGGGTCCAATTTCCTACGAGCAGTACTTC.

The V call is TRBV5-1, the J call TRBJ2-7; TRBD1 agrees at 11 bases. The J segment lost 3 bases and the V segment lost 4 bases, leaving 6 bases of the junction unmatched. CDR3 size: 15 residues. Germline CDR1 is SGHRS and CDR2 is YFSETQ. DNA of the CDR3: TGCGCCAGCAGCGAGGGGACAGGGGGTTTCTACGAGCAGTACTTC. Protein product: CASSEGTGGFYEQYF.